This T cell receptor (beta chain) derives from a study of blood T cell repertoires in COVID-19. Study-wide context: Specimens from acute and convalescent COVID-19 originated in the United States, Italy and Spain. Sources were T cells, B-cell-depleted T cells, or PBMCs; the material itself was cDNA or gDNA.

This clone was picked up one time. The method was immunoSEQ multiplex PCR; TCRdb's version includes in-frame clones alone and lacks a portion of them. The sample includes 150,000 or so clones, roughly nine tenths seen only once; the top ten take roughly 0.54%. The sample comprised peripheral blood. The receptor comes from a man aged 50 to 60 with acute or convalescent COVID-19.

The CDR3 nucleotides are TGTGCCAGCAGCACCCTCCGGGACACCATATATTTT. Protein: CASSTLRDTIYF. The chain recombines TRBV28 with TRBJ1-3; D uncertain. Germline-derived CDR1 and CDR2 are MDHEN and SYDVKM. Trimming took 6 bases from V and 8 from J, leaving 11 bases between them. The CDR3 contains 12 residues. Full variable domain (outside the CDR3, taken from reference TRBV28 and TRBJ1-3): DVKVTQSSRYLVKRTGEKVFLECVQDMDHENMFWYRQDPGLGLRLIYFSYDVKMKEKGDIPEGYSVSREKKERFSLILESASTNQTSMYLCASSTLRDTIYFGEGSWLTVV.